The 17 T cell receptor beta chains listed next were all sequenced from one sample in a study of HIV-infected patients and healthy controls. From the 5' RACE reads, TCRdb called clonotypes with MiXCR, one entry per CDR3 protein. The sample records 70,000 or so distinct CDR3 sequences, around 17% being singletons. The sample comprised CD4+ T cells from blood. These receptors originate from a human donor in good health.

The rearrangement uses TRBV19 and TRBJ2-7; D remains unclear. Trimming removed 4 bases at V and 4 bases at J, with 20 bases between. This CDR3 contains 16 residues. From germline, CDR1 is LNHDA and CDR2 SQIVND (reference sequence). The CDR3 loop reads CASSTGPGQALYEQYF. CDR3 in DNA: TGTGCCAGTAGTACCGGCCCGGGTCAGGCCCTATACGAGCAGTACTTC.

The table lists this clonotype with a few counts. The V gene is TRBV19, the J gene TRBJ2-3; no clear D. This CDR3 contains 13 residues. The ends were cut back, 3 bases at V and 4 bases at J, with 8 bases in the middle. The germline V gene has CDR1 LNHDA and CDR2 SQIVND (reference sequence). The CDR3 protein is CASSMGASDTQYF. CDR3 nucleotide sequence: TGTGCCAGTAGTATGGGTGCCTCAGATACGCAGTATTTT.

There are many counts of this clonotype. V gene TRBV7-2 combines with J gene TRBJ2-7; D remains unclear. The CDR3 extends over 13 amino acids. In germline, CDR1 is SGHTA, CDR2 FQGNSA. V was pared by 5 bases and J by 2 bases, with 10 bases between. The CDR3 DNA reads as TGTGCCAGCAGCCCGACGGACGCCTACGAGCAGTACTTC. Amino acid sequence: CASSPTDAYEQYF.

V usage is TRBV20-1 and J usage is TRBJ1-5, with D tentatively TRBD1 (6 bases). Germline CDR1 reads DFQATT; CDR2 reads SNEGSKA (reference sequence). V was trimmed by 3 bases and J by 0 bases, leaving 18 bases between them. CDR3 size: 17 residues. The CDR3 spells CSASLFGTQHSNQPQHF. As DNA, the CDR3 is TGCAGTGCTAGTCTCTTCGGGACACAACATAGCAATCAGCCCCAGCATTTT.

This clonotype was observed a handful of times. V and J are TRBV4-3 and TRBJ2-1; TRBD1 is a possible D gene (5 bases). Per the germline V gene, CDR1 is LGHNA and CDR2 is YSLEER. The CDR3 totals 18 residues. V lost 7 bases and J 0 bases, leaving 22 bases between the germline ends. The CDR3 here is CASTPGPRGQSSYNEQFF. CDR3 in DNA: TGCGCCAGCACCCCGGGCCCAAGGGGCCAGAGCTCCTACAATGAGCAGTTCTTC.

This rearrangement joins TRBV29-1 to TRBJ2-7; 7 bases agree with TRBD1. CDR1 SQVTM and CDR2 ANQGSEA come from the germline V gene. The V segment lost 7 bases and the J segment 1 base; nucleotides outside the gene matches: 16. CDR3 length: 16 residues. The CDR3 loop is CSAGVGGRRDSYEQYF. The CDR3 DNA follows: TGCAGCGCGGGCGTAGGGGGCCGCCGGGATTCCTACGAGCAGTACTTC.

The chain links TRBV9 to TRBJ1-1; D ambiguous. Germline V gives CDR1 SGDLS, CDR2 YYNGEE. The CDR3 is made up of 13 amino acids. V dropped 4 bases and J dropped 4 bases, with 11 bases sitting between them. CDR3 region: CASSSMTVTEAFF. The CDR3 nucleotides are TGTGCCAGCAGCTCCATGACGGTCACTGAAGCTTTCTTT.

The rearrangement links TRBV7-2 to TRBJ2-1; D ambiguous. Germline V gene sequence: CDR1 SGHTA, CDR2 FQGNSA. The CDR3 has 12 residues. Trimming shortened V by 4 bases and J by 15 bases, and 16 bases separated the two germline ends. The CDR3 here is CASSYPGQTPFF. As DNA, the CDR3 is TGTGCCAGCAGCTATCCGGGCCAAACCCCGTTCTTC.

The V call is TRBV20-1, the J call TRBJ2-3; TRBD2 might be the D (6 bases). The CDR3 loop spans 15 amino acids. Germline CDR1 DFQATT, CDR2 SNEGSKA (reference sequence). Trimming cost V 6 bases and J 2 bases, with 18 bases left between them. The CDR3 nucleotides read TGCAGTGCCCAGAACGTGGAGCGGGCCACAGATACGCAGTATTTT. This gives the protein CSAQNVERATDTQYF.

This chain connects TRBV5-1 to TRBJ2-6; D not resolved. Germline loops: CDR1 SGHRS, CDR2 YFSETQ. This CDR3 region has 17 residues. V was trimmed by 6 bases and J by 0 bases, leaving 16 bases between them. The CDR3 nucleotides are TGCGCCAGCAATGTAGGCCACGGAGCCTCTGGGGCCAACGTCCTGACTTTC. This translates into CASNVGHGASGANVLTF. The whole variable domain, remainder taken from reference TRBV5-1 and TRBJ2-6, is KAGVTQTPRYLIKTRGQQVTLSCSPISGHRSVSWYQQTPGQGLQFLFEYFSETQRNKGNFPGRFSGRQFSNSRSEMNVSTLELGDSALYLCASNVGHGASGANVLTFGAGSRLTVL.

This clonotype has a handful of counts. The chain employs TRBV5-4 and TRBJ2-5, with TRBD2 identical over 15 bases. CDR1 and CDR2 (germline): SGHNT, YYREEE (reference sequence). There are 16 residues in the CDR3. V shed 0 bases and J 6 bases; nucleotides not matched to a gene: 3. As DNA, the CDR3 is TGTGCCAGCAGCTTGGCCGGGACTAGCGGGAGGAAGACCCAGTACTTC. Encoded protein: CASSLAGTSGRKTQYF.

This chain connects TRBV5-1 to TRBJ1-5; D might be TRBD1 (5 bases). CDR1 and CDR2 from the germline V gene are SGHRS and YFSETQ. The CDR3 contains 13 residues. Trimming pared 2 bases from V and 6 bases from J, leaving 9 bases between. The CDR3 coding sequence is TGCGCCAGCAGCTTATCTGGGGGTCAGCCCCAGCATTTT. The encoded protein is CASSLSGGQPQHF.

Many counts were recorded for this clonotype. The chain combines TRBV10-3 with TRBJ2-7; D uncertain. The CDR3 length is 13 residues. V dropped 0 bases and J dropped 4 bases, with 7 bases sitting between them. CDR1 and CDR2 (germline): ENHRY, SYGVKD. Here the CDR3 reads CAISESGRYEQYF. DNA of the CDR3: TGTGCCATCAGTGAGTCCGGTAGATACGAGCAGTACTTC.

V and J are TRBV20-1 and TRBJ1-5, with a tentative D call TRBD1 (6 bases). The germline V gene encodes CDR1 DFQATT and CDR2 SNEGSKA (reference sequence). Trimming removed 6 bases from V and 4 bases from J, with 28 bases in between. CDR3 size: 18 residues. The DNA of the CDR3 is TGCAGTGCCCAGGATCCCAACGCAGGGACACCTTTTAATCAGCCCCAGCATTTT. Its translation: CSAQDPNAGTPFNQPQHF.

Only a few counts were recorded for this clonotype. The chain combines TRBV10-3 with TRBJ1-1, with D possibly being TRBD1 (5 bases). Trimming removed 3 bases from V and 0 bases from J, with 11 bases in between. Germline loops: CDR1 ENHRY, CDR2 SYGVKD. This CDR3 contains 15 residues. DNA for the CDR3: TGTGCCATCAGTGACCCCGGGACCGTGAACACTGAAGCTTTCTTT. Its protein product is CAISDPGTVNTEAFF.

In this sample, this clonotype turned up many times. CDR3 sequence (DNA): TGTGCTAGTGGTATCGGACTAGCGATGGATACGCAGTATTTT. This codes for CASGIGLAMDTQYF. V is TRBV12-5 and J is TRBJ2-3, with TRBD2 matching 9 bases. Trimming cost V 5 bases and J 6 bases; bases outside gene matches: 6. CDR1 and CDR2 from the germline V gene are LGHNT and FRNRAP. The CDR3 runs to 14 residues.

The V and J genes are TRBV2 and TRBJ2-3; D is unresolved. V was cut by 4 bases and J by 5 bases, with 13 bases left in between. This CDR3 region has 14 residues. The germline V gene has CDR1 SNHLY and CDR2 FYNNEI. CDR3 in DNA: TGTGCCAGCAGTGGGGCGTTTAGTCTAGATACGCAGTATTTT. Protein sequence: CASSGAFSLDTQYF.